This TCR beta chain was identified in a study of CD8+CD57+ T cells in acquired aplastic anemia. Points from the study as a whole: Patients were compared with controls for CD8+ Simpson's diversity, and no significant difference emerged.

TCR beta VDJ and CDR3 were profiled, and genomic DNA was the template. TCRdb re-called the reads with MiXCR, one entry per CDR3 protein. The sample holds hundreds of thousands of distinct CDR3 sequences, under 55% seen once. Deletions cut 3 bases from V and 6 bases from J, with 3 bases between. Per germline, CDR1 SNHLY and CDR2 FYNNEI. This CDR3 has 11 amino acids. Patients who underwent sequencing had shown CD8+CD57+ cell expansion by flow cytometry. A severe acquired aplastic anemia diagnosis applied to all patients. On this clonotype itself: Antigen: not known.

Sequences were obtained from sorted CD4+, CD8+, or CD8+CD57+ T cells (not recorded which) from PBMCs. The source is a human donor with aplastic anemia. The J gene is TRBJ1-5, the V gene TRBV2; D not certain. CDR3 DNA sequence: TGTGCCAGCAGTGATGCTCAGCCCCAGCATTTT. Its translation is CASSDAQPQHF.